Listed below are T cell receptor beta chains from one sample, sequenced in a study of radiation and T cells in renal cell carcinoma. Some clones are missing from TCRdb's copy, which holds only in-frame ones; the method was immunoSEQ multiplex PCR. This sample has around 95,000 clones; roughly 84% occur once, and the top ten carry less than 7.5%. Here the sequenced sample was blood, taken from a patient whose treatment included radiotherapy and nephrectomy. The receptors shown here come from a man between 60 and 75 years old with renal cell carcinoma. The CDR3 runs from the conserved cysteine through the conserved F or W. A D gene is named only where the DNA matches it firmly. Clone size is given for some rows only: seen once, a few or many times, or a class if the clone is expanded.

V gene	D gene	clone size	J gene	CDR3 protein	CDR3 DNA
TRBV6-7	-	-	TRBJ2-2	CASNPNGANTGELFF	TGTGCCAGCAACCCCAACGGGGCGAACACCGGGGAGCTGTTTTTT
TRBV27	TRBD1	-	TRBJ2-2	CASGKQGAGSNTGELFF	TGTGCCAGCGGAAAACAGGGGGCCGGTTCGAACACCGGGGAGCTGTTTTTT
TRBV28	TRBD1	-	TRBJ1-1	CASSFSRTGYLNTEAFF	TGTGCCAGCAGTTTTAGCAGGACAGGGTACTTGAACACTGAAGCTTTCTTT
TRBV4-3	-	-	TRBJ1-2	CASSQDPRDLYGYTF	TGCGCCAGCAGCCAAGATCCCCGGGACTTATATGGCTACACCTTC
TRBV11-2	-	-	TRBJ2-4	CASTPPVGKNIQYF	TGTGCCAGCACCCCCCCGGTAGGGAAAAACATTCAGTACTTC
TRBV5-6	TRBD1	-	TRBJ2-7	CASSPRDRVFGDEQYF	TGTGCCAGCAGCCCCCGGGACAGGGTCTTTGGCGACGAGCAGTACTTC
TRBV28	TRBD1	-	TRBJ1-2	CASSLPNRGGYGYTF	TGTGCCAGCAGTTTACCCAACAGGGGCGGGTATGGCTACACCTTC
TRBV20-1	-	once	TRBJ2-1	CSVRGEGEQFF	TGCAGTGTTAGAGGAGAGGGTGAGCAGTTCTTC
TRBV7-2	-	-	TRBJ2-5	CASSLTGSGETQYF	TGTGCCAGCAGCTTAACTGGGTCCGGAGAGACCCAGTACTTC
TRBV11-2	-	-	TRBJ2-2	CASSRLANTGELFF	TGTGCCAGCAGCCGTCTAGCGAACACCGGGGAGCTGTTTTTT
TRBV6-5	-	many	TRBJ2-5	CASSYGREETQYF	TGTGCCAGCAGTTACGGGCGGGAAGAGACCCAGTACTTC
TRBV9	TRBD1	-	TRBJ2-5	CASSVRTGGLGETQYF	TGTGCCAGCAGCGTTCGAACAGGGGGGCTCGGAGAGACCCAGTACTTC
TRBV9	TRBD1	once	TRBJ2-1	CASSDGTGLNEQFF	TGTGCCAGCAGCGACGGGACAGGGCTCAATGAGCAGTTCTTC
TRBV7-2	TRBD2	once	TRBJ2-5	CASSRASGSVQTQYF	TGTGCCAGCAGCCGAGCTAGCGGGAGTGTACAGACCCAGTACTTC
TRBV18	-	-	TRBJ2-1	CASSPPPDLGSNEQFF	TGTGCCAGCTCACCGCCCCCTGATTTAGGGTCCAATGAGCAGTTCTTC
TRBV7-7	-	-	TRBJ2-7	CASSFSPHSYEQYF	TGTGCCAGCAGCTTCTCGCCCCACTCCTACGAGCAGTACTTC
TRBV20-1	-	-	TRBJ1-2	CSGAEGYGYTF	TGCAGTGGAGCCGAGGGATATGGCTACACCTTC
TRBV6-5	TRBD1	-	TRBJ2-7	CASSRPGTVIYEQYF	TGTGCCAGCAGCAGACCCGGGACAGTCATCTACGAGCAGTACTTC
TRBV7-8	-	-	TRBJ2-3	CASSPRRDTDTQYF	TGTGCCAGCAGCCCACGGCGGGACACAGATACGCAGTATTTT
TRBV9	-	-	TRBJ1-1	CASSPASGASVVEAFF	TGTGCCAGCAGCCCCGCATCGGGGGCGTCTGTGGTTGAAGCTTTCTTT
TRBV4-2	TRBD1	-	TRBJ1-3	CASSQEGTGSGGSGNTIYF	TGTGCCAGCAGCCAAGAGGGGACAGGGTCGGGAGGGTCTGGAAACACCATATATTTT
TRBV6-5	-	-	TRBJ1-2	CASSSINPGESSGYTF	TGTGCCAGCAGTTCGATAAACCCTGGCGAGTCCAGTGGCTACACCTTC
TRBV19	TRBD1	-	TRBJ2-3	CASSEQGARDTQYF	TGTGCCAGTAGTGAACAGGGGGCGCGGGATACGCAGTATTTT
TRBV6-1	TRBD2	once	TRBJ2-2	CARARGRGTGELFF	TGTGCCCGAGCTAGAGGGAGGGGCACCGGGGAGCTGTTTTTT
TRBV27	-	-	TRBJ2-1	CASTRSGYYNEQFF	TGTGCCAGCACTCGATCTGGGTATTACAATGAGCAGTTCTTC
TRBV4-3	TRBD2	-	TRBJ2-3	CASSQASGGSTDTQYF	TGCGCCAGCAGCCAGGCCAGCGGGGGGAGCACAGATACGCAGTATTTT
TRBV11-2	-	-	TRBJ1-1	CASSLLRNTEAFF	TGTGCCAGCAGCTTACTCAGGAACACTGAAGCTTTCTTT
TRBV7-9	-	-	TRBJ1-1	CASSLGGGNTEAFF	TGTGCCAGCAGCTTAGGGGGCGGAAACACTGAAGCTTTCTTT
TRBV5-4	-	-	TRBJ2-2	CASSPPGRKNTGELFF	TGTGCCAGCAGCCCTCCCGGCAGGAAGAACACCGGGGAGCTGTTTTTT
TRBV28	-	-	TRBJ1-5	CASGGSGNQPQHF	TGTGCCAGCGGGGGTTCGGGCAATCAGCCCCAGCATTTT
TRBV13	TRBD2	-	TRBJ2-7	CASSPGLAGEYEQYF	TGTGCCAGCAGCCCGGGACTAGCGGGAGAATACGAGCAGTACTTC
TRBV6-5	TRBD1	-	TRBJ1-2	CASKGGTANYGYTF	TGTGCCAGCAAAGGGGGGACAGCTAACTATGGCTACACCTTC
TRBV14	-	-	TRBJ1-2	CASSQDWGPANYGYTF	TGTGCCAGCAGCCAAGATTGGGGGCCAGCTAACTATGGCTACACCTTC
TRBV5-1	-	-	TRBJ2-7	CASSLEGTHPYEQYF	TGCGCCAGCAGCTTGGAGGGGACACACCCCTACGAGCAGTACTTC
TRBV7-2	TRBD1	few	TRBJ1-5	CASSLWGGTGSNQPQHF	TGTGCCAGCAGCTTATGGGGGGGGACAGGGAGCAATCAGCCCCAGCATTTT
TRBV5-4	-	-	TRBJ2-7	CASRPGLGGREQYF	TGTGCCAGCAGGCCTGGTTTGGGGGGGCGCGAGCAGTACTTC
TRBV19	-	-	TRBJ2-3	CASSLTRTSTDTQYF	TGTGCCAGTAGTTTGACAAGAACTAGCACAGATACGCAGTATTTT
TRBV7-3	-	-	TRBJ2-7	CASSLTPPSEQYF	TGTGCCAGCAGCTTAACACCGCCTTCCGAGCAGTACTTC
TRBV15	TRBD2	once	TRBJ2-1	CATSTGGSGRVANEQFF	TGTGCCACCAGCACAGGGGGCAGCGGGAGGGTCGCGAATGAGCAGTTCTTC
TRBV28	TRBD1	-	TRBJ2-4	CASHTGTGPFLAKNIQYF	TGTGCCAGCCATACCGGGACAGGGCCTTTCTTAGCCAAAAACATTCAGTACTTC
TRBV28	-	-	TRBJ2-6	CASSFISGANVLTF	TGTGCCAGCAGCTTTATCTCTGGGGCCAACGTCCTGACTTTC
TRBV7-6	TRBD2	-	TRBJ2-3	CASSPVDGRDPDTQYF	TGTGCCAGCAGTCCTGTAGACGGGAGGGATCCAGATACGCAGTATTTT
TRBV6-4	-	-	TRBJ2-3	CASSDSEGFTDTQYF	TGTGCCAGCAGTGACTCGGAGGGATTCACAGATACGCAGTATTTT
TRBV27	TRBD2	-	TRBJ2-1	CASRTSGSSIFNEQFF	TGTGCCAGCAGGACTAGCGGGAGCAGCATTTTCAATGAGCAGTTCTTC
TRBV2	-	once	TRBJ1-4	CASSEVVTGREKLFF	TGTGCCAGCAGTGAAGTCGTGACGGGGAGGGAAAAACTGTTTTTT
TRBV10-1	-	-	TRBJ2-1	CASSAEGLMGEQFF	TGCGCCAGCAGCGCAGAAGGATTAATGGGTGAGCAGTTCTTC
TRBV10-1	TRBD2	-	TRBJ2-3	CASSVTSASTDTQYF	TGCGCCAGCAGTGTAACTAGCGCTAGCACAGATACGCAGTATTTT
TRBV18	-	-	TRBJ2-5	CASSPEAWYQETQYF	TGTGCCAGCTCACCGGAAGCATGGTACCAAGAGACCCAGTACTTC
TRBV29-1	TRBD2	-	TRBJ2-1	CSALGGEQYNEQFF	TGCAGCGCCCTGGGGGGGGAGCAATACAATGAGCAGTTCTTC
TRBV29-1	TRBD1	once	TRBJ2-7	CSVRHPDRFFSYEQYF	TGCAGCGTTCGCCACCCGGACAGGTTCTTCTCCTACGAGCAGTACTTC
TRBV7-7	-	-	TRBJ2-1	CASSLIIGSPVNEQFF	TGTGCCAGCAGCTTAATCATCGGGAGTCCCGTCAATGAGCAGTTCTTC
TRBV7-8	TRBD1	-	TRBJ2-1	CASAEGTGTYNEQFF	TGTGCCAGCGCTGAGGGGACAGGTACCTACAATGAGCAGTTCTTC
TRBV2	-	-	TRBJ2-3	CASSERIGDTQYF	TGTGCCAGCAGTGAACGTATTGGAGATACGCAGTATTTT
TRBV19	-	-	TRBJ2-7	CASSSMGRDSYEQYF	TGTGCCAGTAGTTCCATGGGGCGCGACTCCTACGAGCAGTACTTC
TRBV10-2	TRBD2	-	TRBJ2-5	CASSPGGETQYF	TGCGCCAGCTCCCCGGGAGGGGAGACCCAGTACTTC